The 26 T cell receptor beta chains listed next were all sequenced from one sample in a study of T cells after yellow fever vaccination. Via MiXCR, TCRdb re-called the 5' RACE reads, giving one row per CDR3 protein. Of under 700,000 distinct CDR3 sequences in the sample, about a sixth were seen once. This specimen consisted of PBMCs, obtained 4 to 6 days after the first yellow fever vaccination. All receptors derive from a man aged 18 to 30 who received the YFV17D yellow fever vaccine.

The rearrangement joins TRBV12-3 or TRBV12-4 to TRBJ2-3; 7 bases match TRBD2. CDR3 length: 17 amino acids. Losses at the gene ends were 6 bases for V and 2 bases for J; bases not matched to a gene: 14. CDR3 nucleotide sequence: TGTGCCAGCAGCGAGAGGGGCCCGGGGGGAACCACAGATACGCAGTATTTT. Translated: CASSERGPGGTTDTQYF.

The V call is TRBV27, the J call TRBJ2-3; the D gene is possibly TRBD2 (5 bases). Trimming removed 6 bases from V and 2 bases from J, with 9 bases in between. The length of the CDR3 is 13 residues. The V gene's germline CDR1 is MNHEY and CDR2 SMNVEV (reference sequence). CDR3 sequence (DNA): TGTGCCAGCAGGGACTGGAACACAGATACGCAGTATTTT. It specifies CASRDWNTDTQYF.

This clonotype appeared many times. The rearrangement joins TRBV5-1 to TRBJ2-5; no definite D call. The V and J ends lost 4 bases and 5 bases respectively, with 12 bases between them. Germline lookup yields CDR1 SGHRS and CDR2 YFSETQ. The CDR3 is 13 amino acids. The CDR3 sequence: CASSPNGQETQYF. CDR3 nucleotides: TGCGCCAGCAGCCCTAATGGCCAGGAGACCCAGTACTTC.

This clonotype showed up just a few times. The J gene is TRBJ2-2, the V gene TRBV15, with a weak D call TRBD1 (6 bases). Trimming pared 1 base from V and 1 base from J, leaving 13 bases between. This CDR3 is 17 amino acids long. CDR1 is LNHNV and CDR2 is YYDKDF in the germline V gene (reference sequence). The DNA for the CDR3 is TGTGCCACCAGCAGAGCTTATGGGACACTGAACACCGGGGAGCTGTTTTTT. It codes for CATSRAYGTLNTGELFF.

This clonotype was counted only a few times. As DNA, the CDR3 is TGTGCCAGCAGCCGAGGGCTTGGTATCCGGGAAAAACTGTTTTTT. This translates into CASSRGLGIREKLFF. The chain joins TRBV12-3 or TRBV12-4 to TRBJ1-4; D call uncertain. Trimming pared 6 bases from V and 8 bases from J, leaving 19 bases between. The CDR3 runs 15 residues.

The chain links TRBV27 to TRBJ2-2; unclear D gene. The germline V gene encodes CDR1 MNHEY and CDR2 SMNVEV (reference sequence). CDR3 size: 12 residues. V lost 6 bases to trimming and J lost 4 bases, with 6 bases between them. CDR3 bases: TGTGCCAGCAGGCGGTTCACCGGGGAGCTGTTTTTT. It yields the protein CASRRFTGELFF.

The CDR3: CSVRTGGNEQYF. The CDR3 DNA follows: TGCAGCGTTCGGACAGGGGGGAACGAGCAGTACTTC. This rearrangement joins TRBV29-1 to TRBJ2-7; 10 nucleotides match TRBD1. V lost 5 bases and J lost 5; bases outside the gene matches: 3. Germline assignment: CDR1 SQVTM and CDR2 ANQGSEA. This CDR3 region has 12 residues.

This chain uses TRBV20-1 with TRBJ2-1, with D maybe TRBD2 (5 bases). The germline V and J ends were trimmed by 0 bases and 7 bases, with 16 bases remaining between them. This CDR3 contains 15 residues. Germline CDR1 and CDR2: DFQATT and SNEGSKA (reference sequence). Here the CDR3 reads CSARDPRSSRNEQFF. The CDR3 DNA sequence: TGCAGTGCTAGAGATCCTCGGTCTAGCCGTAATGAGCAGTTCTTC.

This clonotype was observed at least ten times. The chain combines TRBV5-1 with TRBJ2-1; the D is unclear. The CDR3 consists of 12 residues. Germline assignment: CDR1 SGHRS and CDR2 YFSETQ. The ends were cut back, 0 bases at V and 3 bases at J, with 1 base in the middle. CDR3 amino acids: CASSLDYNEQFF. The CDR3 DNA sequence: TGCGCCAGCAGCTTGGACTACAATGAGCAGTTCTTC.

This clonotype occurred a few times. The CDR3 sequence: CASSQPRSNQPQHF. In DNA form, the CDR3 reads TGTGCCAGCAGCCAACCACGCAGCAATCAGCCCCAGCATTTT. The chain joins TRBV7-8 to TRBJ1-5; D gene uncertain. CDR1 and CDR2 from the germline V gene are SGHVS and FQNEAQ. V was clipped by 5 bases and J by 1 base, with 9 bases between them. The CDR3 contains 14 residues.

J is TRBJ1-4 and V is TRBV3-1, with 7 bases aligning to TRBD1. With 1 base clipped from V and 10 bases from J, the junction kept 9 bases outside the gene matches. Germline V gene data show CDR1 as LGHDT and CDR2 as YNNKEL (reference sequence). The CDR3 has 15 amino acids. The CDR3 sequence is CASSQAQGGGVKLFF. The CDR3 nucleotides read TGTGCCAGCAGCCAAGCCCAAGGGGGCGGCGTAAAACTGTTTTTT. The whole variable domain, remainder taken from reference TRBV3-1 and TRBJ1-4, is DTAVSQTPKYLVTQMGNDKSIKCEQNLGHDTMYWYKQDSKKFLKIMFSYNNKELIINETVPNRFSPKSPDKAHLNLHINSLELGDSAVYFCASSQAQGGGVKLFFGSGTQLSVL.

This clonotype has just a few counts. The CDR3 here is CSARDYDYEQFF. The CDR3, as DNA: TGCAGTGCTAGAGATTACGACTATGAGCAGTTCTTC. The chain recombines TRBV20-1 with TRBJ2-1, with D hard to call. This CDR3 is 12 amino acids long. The germline gives CDR1 DFQATT, CDR2 SNEGSKA (reference sequence). V lost 0 bases to trimming and J lost 8 bases, with 8 bases between them.

This rearrangement joins TRBV4-3 to TRBJ2-4; D not resolved. The V gene's germline CDR1 is LGHNA and CDR2 YSLEER. CDR3 length: 16 residues. The V gene lost 0 bases and the J gene lost 3 bases, with 12 bases spanning the gap. CDR3 sequence reads: CASSQDNWQSKNIQYF. In nucleotides, the CDR3 is TGCGCCAGCAGCCAAGATAATTGGCAGAGCAAAAACATTCAGTACTTC.

This clonotype was detected only a few times. The rearrangement links TRBV19 to TRBJ2-7, with TRBD1 matching over 9 bases. This CDR3 region has 15 residues. The germline gives CDR1 LNHDA, CDR2 SQIVND (reference sequence). V shed 3 bases and J 5 bases; nucleotides not matched to a gene: 8. CDR3 protein: CASSISGTGKHEQYF. The CDR3 DNA reads TGTGCCAGTAGTATCTCCGGGACAGGGAAGCACGAGCAGTACTTC. Full variable domain (rest looked up from reference TRBV19 and TRBJ2-7): DGGITQSPKYLFRKEGQNVTLSCEQNLNHDAMYWYRQDPGQGLRLIYYSQIVNDFQKGDIAEGYSVSREKKESFPLTVTSAQKNPTAFYLCASSISGTGKHEQYFGPGTRLTVT.

The table lists this clonotype with a few counts. The CDR3 DNA follows: TGTGCCAGCAAATATTTCCCCGGGGAGCTGTTTTTT. Translating it yields CASKYFPGELFF. The rearrangement uses TRBV7-4 and TRBJ2-2; D gene ambiguous. This CDR3 contains 12 residues. Per the germline V gene, CDR1 is SGHVT and CDR2 is SQSDAQ. V gave up 7 bases and J gave up 6 bases, with 9 bases separating them.

CDR3 region: CASSFSGQNTEAFF. The CDR3 DNA reads as TGTGCCAGCAGCTTCTCCGGGCAGAACACTGAAGCTTTCTTT. The chain couples TRBV7-2 to TRBJ1-1; D uncertain. The CDR3 extends over 14 amino acids. The V and J ends lost 3 bases and 1 base respectively, with 9 bases between them. CDR1 and CDR2 from the germline V gene are SGHTA and FQGNSA. The full variable domain, with the rest looked up from reference TRBV7-2 and TRBJ1-1, is GAGVSQSPSNKVTEKGKDVELRCDPISGHTALYWYRQSLGQGLEFLIYFQGNSAPDKSGLPSDRFSAERTGGSVSTLTIQRTQQEDSAVYLCASSFSGQNTEAFFGQGTRLTVV.

The chain recombines TRBV9 with TRBJ1-1; perhaps TRBD1 as D (5 bases). CDR3 length: 14 amino acids. Germline V gene lookup returns CDR1 SGDLS and CDR2 YYNGEE. Trimming shortened V by 5 bases and J by 2 bases, and 13 bases separated the two germline ends. CDR3 loop: CASRTLGPNTEAFF. The DNA of the CDR3 is TGTGCCAGCAGAACTTTGGGGCCTAACACTGAAGCTTTCTTT.

This clonotype was seen repeatedly, ten times or more. Here the CDR3 DNA reads TGCGCCAGCAGCTTGGGGGGAGAGGGAAACATTCAGTACTTC. It translates to CASSLGGEGNIQYF. This rearrangement joins TRBV5-1 to TRBJ2-4; possible D gene TRBD2, 5 bases. The CDR3 length is 14 residues. With 0 bases removed from V and 6 bases from J, the gap between germline ends came to 10 bases. CDR1 SGHRS and CDR2 YFSETQ come from the germline V gene.

This clonotype was counted between two and nine times. The rearrangement uses TRBV7-2 and TRBJ2-3; 11 nucleotides agree with TRBD2. Germline trimming cut 3 bases from V and 4 bases from J; bases unmatched to any gene: 6. The germline gives CDR1 SGHTA, CDR2 FQGNSA. This CDR3 contains 16 residues. CDR3 in amino acids: CASSFIAGGPPDTQYF. CDR3 coding DNA: TGTGCCAGCAGCTTCATAGCGGGGGGGCCCCCAGATACGCAGTATTTT. Supplemented by reference TRBV7-2 and TRBJ2-3, the full variable domain reads GAGVSQSPSNKVTEKGKDVELRCDPISGHTALYWYRQSLGQGLEFLIYFQGNSAPDKSGLPSDRFSAERTGGSVSTLTIQRTQQEDSAVYLCASSFIAGGPPDTQYFGPGTRLTVL.

This clonotype was counted only a few times. This chain uses TRBV18 with TRBJ2-5; D is possibly TRBD2 (6 bases). The CDR3 is 16 amino acids. Per germline, CDR1 KGHSH and CDR2 LQKENI. V lost 5 bases and J lost 6, with 22 bases in between. CDR3 sequence reads: CASSVGTVEGRKTQYF. The CDR3 DNA is TGTGCCAGCTCAGTCGGGACTGTCGAGGGTAGAAAGACCCAGTACTTC.

In this sample, this clonotype turned up a few times. The V and J genes are TRBV7-2 and TRBJ1-6; 12 bases match TRBD1. The length of the CDR3 is 16 residues. Germline loops: CDR1 SGHTA, CDR2 FQGNSA. V was pared by 5 bases and J by 9 bases, with 8 bases of the junction left unmatched. As DNA, the CDR3 is TGTGCCAGCAGCCCCCAGGCGGGACAGGGGGCTTCACCCCTCCACTTT. This translates into CASSPQAGQGASPLHF.

The chain uses TRBV12-3 or TRBV12-4 and TRBJ1-1; D is unresolved. The V gene lost 4 bases and the J gene lost 1 base, with 10 bases spanning the gap. The CDR3 spans 14 residues. CDR3 sequence (DNA): TGTGCCAGCAGTTACCTGACGGCGAACACTGAAGCTTTCTTT. Translated: CASSYLTANTEAFF.

This chain links TRBV20-1 with TRBJ2-3; 10 bases match TRBD1. Germline V gene data show CDR1 as DFQATT and CDR2 as SNEGSKA (reference sequence). CDR3 size: 14 residues. V dropped 5 bases and J dropped 4; count of bases not matched to a gene: 6. The CDR3 DNA follows: TGCAGTGCTCCAACGACAGGGGGCGCAGATACGCAGTATTTT. It encodes CSAPTTGGADTQYF.

This clonotype was observed a handful of times. The rearrangement links TRBV6-5 to TRBJ2-5; a weak D match, TRBD2 (5 bases). V was cut by 2 bases and J by 3 bases, with 7 bases left in between. Germline loops: CDR1 MNHEY, CDR2 SVGAGI. The CDR3 extends over 13 amino acids. DNA for the CDR3: TGTGCCAGCAGTTACCGGGGTAAAGAGACCCAGTACTTC. Translating gives CASSYRGKETQYF.

A few counts support this clonotype. The genes are TRBV28 and TRBJ1-6, with D perhaps TRBD1 (6 bases). The germline V gene encodes CDR1 MDHEN and CDR2 SYDVKM. V was clipped by 6 bases and J by 2 bases, with 14 bases between them. The CDR3 is 16 residues long. CDR3 coding DNA: TGTGCCAGCAGACTAGGGGGTTCGGCCTATAATTCACCCCTCCACTTT. Amino acids: CASRLGGSAYNSPLHF.

This sequence joins TRBV28 and TRBJ2-7, with D possibly TRBD2 on 5 matching bases. The V gene lost 3 bases and the J gene lost 2 bases, with 8 bases spanning the gap. Germline values: CDR1 MDHEN, CDR2 SYDVKM. The CDR3 has 13 amino acids. This chain's CDR3 is CASSFGETYEQYV. DNA of the CDR3: TGTGCCAGCAGTTTCGGGGAAACCTACGAGCAGTACGTC.